This TCR beta chain was recovered during a study of regulatory T cells in long-lasting Graves disease. Documented time point: newly diagnosed GD, antithyroid drugs for less than 3 months. The TCR library was made from RNA that had been extracted from PBMCs in TRIzol. The germline CDR1 and CDR2 sequences are SGHTA and FQGNSA. The trim removed 4 bases at V and 4 bases at J, leaving 6 bases unmatched. The CDR3 consists of 15 residues. The study's findings and limits: Newly diagnosed disease favored TRBV20-1 and TRBJ2-1 over persistent disease.

For TCR beta, libraries came from iRepertoire HTBI primers and Arm-PCR of CDR3 regions. Via MiXCR, TCRdb re-called the multiplex PCR reads, giving one row per CDR3 protein. The data contain under 800,000 distinct CDR3 sequences, 15% to 20% of them singletons. This clonotype was seen at least ten times. The antigen is unknown. In addition, the sample was reused for a study of T cells in Graves' hyperthyroidism and ophthalmopathy. That study reports: Most thyroid clonotypes expanded above 0.001 were also detected in blood.

The material was peripheral blood mononuclear cells (PBMCs), obtained at new diagnosis, from a patient treated with antithyroid drugs. The rearrangement links TRBV7-2 to TRBJ1-1; 10 nucleotides align to TRBD1. This receptor was identified in a woman aged 25 to 39 with Graves disease. CDR3 loop: CASSSRQGASTEAFF. The DNA of the CDR3 is TGTGCCAGCAGCTCACGACAGGGGGCGAGCACTGAAGCTTTCTTT.